Below are 25 T cell receptor beta chains sequenced from a single sample in a study of T cells in Graves' hyperthyroidism and ophthalmopathy. Amplification of TCR beta CDR3 regions used RNA as the template. HTBI primers were used for first-round RT-PCR of the TCR CDR3. TCRdb reprocessed the multiplex PCR reads via MiXCR and lists one record per CDR3 protein. The top ten clones hold over 7.5% of a sample with 700,000 or so distinct CDR3 sequences, about 15% of them seen once. The sequenced sample consisted of blood. The origin of the receptors is a man aged 18 to 29 with Graves' hyperthyroidism.

This clonotype was picked up a small number of times. The genes are TRBV5-1 and TRBJ1-2; no firm D call. In germline, CDR1 is SGHRS, CDR2 YFSETQ. The germline V and J ends were trimmed by 4 bases and 2 bases, with 15 bases remaining between them. The CDR3 covers 15 residues. CDR3 amino acids: CASSGAIASNYGYTF. The CDR3, as DNA: TGCGCCAGCAGCGGCGCCATAGCCTCGAACTATGGCTACACCTTC.

The gene calls are TRBV9 and TRBJ1-6; no definite D call. The V end was cut by 0 bases, the J end by 5 bases, with 6 bases between. The CDR3 runs to 14 residues. Germline CDR1 and CDR2: SGDLS and YYNGEE. CDR3 bases: TGTGCCAGCAGCGTAGAACTGGATAATTCACCCCTCCACTTT. It translates to CASSVELDNSPLHF. Full variable domain (outside the CDR3, taken from reference TRBV9 and TRBJ1-6): DSGVTQTPKHLITATGQRVTLRCSPRSGDLSVYWYQQSLDQGLQFLIQYYNGEERAKGNILERFSAQQFPDLHSELNLSSLELGDSALYFCASSVELDNSPLHFGNGTRLTVT.

The chain carries TRBV9 and TRBJ2-2; D is perhaps TRBD2 (6 bases). Deletions cut 0 bases from V and 5 bases from J, with 14 bases between. The germline CDR1 and CDR2 sequences are SGDLS and YYNGEE. The CDR3 runs 16 residues. In DNA form, the CDR3 reads TGTGCCAGCAGCGTAGGTCGGGAGACGTATACCGGGGAGCTGTTTTTT. Translating gives CASSVGRETYTGELFF.

This chain links TRBV9 with TRBJ1-3, with D tentatively TRBD1 (5 bases). From germline, CDR1 is SGDLS and CDR2 YYNGEE. V shed 4 bases and J shed 4 bases, with 15 bases lying between them. The length of the CDR3 is 15 residues. The CDR3 DNA reads as TGTGCCAGCAGCATCTCCGGGACTGAAGGAAACACCATATATTTT. Amino acid sequence: CASSISGTEGNTIYF.

This clonotype was detected only a few times. The chain uses TRBV9 and TRBJ2-1; 7 positions agree with TRBD2. CDR3 length equals 15 residues. Germline assignment: CDR1 SGDLS and CDR2 YYNGEE. V was pared by 0 bases and J by 7 bases, with 7 bases of the junction left unmatched. The CDR3 DNA sequence: TGTGCCAGCAGCGTAGAATGGGAGGGCCGGAATGAGCAGTTCTTC. Translated: CASSVEWEGRNEQFF.

The table lists this clonotype with a few counts. The gene calls are TRBV3-1 and TRBJ2-5, with TRBD1 as a possible D gene (5 bases). The CDR3 contains 15 residues. V dropped 0 bases and J dropped 1 base, with 9 bases sitting between them. Germline V gene sequence: CDR1 LGHDT, CDR2 YNNKEL (reference sequence). The CDR3 sequence is CASSQEGAAQETQYF. The DNA for the CDR3 is TGTGCCAGCAGCCAAGAAGGGGCAGCCCAAGAGACCCAGTACTTC.

J is TRBJ2-2 and V is TRBV27; 10 bases agree with TRBD2. This CDR3 has 16 residues. Germline CDR1 MNHEY, CDR2 SMNVEV (reference sequence). J lost 6 bases, V lost 6 bases, and 10 bases had no gene match. The CDR3: CASSGGAGGLAGELFF. The DNA for the CDR3 is TGTGCCAGCAGCGGAGGAGCGGGAGGGCTCGCCGGGGAGCTGTTTTTT.

This clonotype was observed many times. This chain joins TRBV28 and TRBJ1-2; TRBD1 agrees at 7 bases. The CDR3 is 14 residues long. V shed 5 bases, J shed 8 bases, and the junction held 11 bases outside the gene matches. The germline gives CDR1 MDHEN, CDR2 SYDVKM. CDR3 region: CASSPIDRAKGYTF. DNA for the CDR3: TGTGCCAGCAGTCCCATCGACAGGGCTAAGGGCTACACCTTC.

V is TRBV6-2 or TRBV6-3 and J is TRBJ2-7, with TRBD2 matching over 8 bases. Germline V CDR1 and CDR2: MNHEY, SVGEGT. This CDR3 has 16 amino acids. J was trimmed by 3 bases and V by 4 bases; bases with no gene match: 11. The CDR3 sequence is CASSSTLAGGGYEQYF. The CDR3 DNA reads as TGTGCCAGCAGTTCTACCCTTGCGGGAGGTGGCTACGAGCAGTACTTC.

This clonotype was observed at least ten times. The CDR3 here is CASSPPAGRNTEAFF. For the CDR3, the DNA is TGTGCCAGCTCACCACCAGCAGGGAGGAACACTGAAGCTTTCTTT. V is TRBV18 and J is TRBJ1-1; a possible D gene is TRBD1 (5 bases). The V end lost 0 bases, the J end lost 1 base, and 9 bases lay between the germline ends. In germline, CDR1 is KGHSH, CDR2 LQKENI. The CDR3 has 15 amino acids.

The rearrangement uses TRBV7-2 and TRBJ2-3; TRBD2 aligns across 8 bases. The CDR3 totals 15 residues. Losses at the gene ends were 1 base for V and 4 bases for J; bases not matched to a gene: 4. From germline, CDR1 is SGHTA and CDR2 FQGNSA. The CDR3 region is CASSLGGLEADTQYF. The CDR3, as DNA: TGTGCCAGCAGCTTAGGGGGACTAGAAGCAGATACGCAGTATTTT.

This clonotype was observed at least ten times. V and J are TRBV2 and TRBJ2-3, with TRBD2 identical over 10 bases. The CDR3 is 17 amino acids. V gave up 5 bases and J gave up 3 bases; unmatched junction bases: 11. Germline V gene sequence: CDR1 SNHLY, CDR2 FYNNEI. The CDR3 sequence: CASSSRNLGLATDTQYF. CDR3 DNA sequence: TGTGCCAGCAGTTCTCGGAACTTGGGACTAGCGACAGATACGCAGTATTTT.

The rearrangement joins TRBV20-1 to TRBJ2-1; D gene unclear. The CDR3 covers 12 residues. The ends were cut back, 3 bases at V and 13 bases at J, with 16 bases in the middle. Germline V CDR1 and CDR2: DFQATT, SNEGSKA (reference sequence). The CDR3 coding sequence is TGCAGTGCTAGCTCGGACCTATTGGTCCAGTTCTTC. Encoded protein: CSASSDLLVQFF.

This clonotype has only a few counts. A clone one base away is much larger, so this may be a read error. The CDR3 loop reads CASSLGLAGGVEQYF. The CDR3 nucleotides read TGTGCCAGCAGTTTGGGACTAGCGGGAGGGGTCGAGCAGTACTTC. The chain employs TRBV27 and TRBJ2-7, with 16 bases identical to TRBD2. The CDR3 runs 15 residues. Trimming at V came to 3 bases and at J to 6 bases, leaving 2 bases not matched to a gene. The V gene's germline CDR1 is MNHEY and CDR2 SMNVEV (reference sequence).

At least ten counts were recorded for this clonotype. J is TRBJ2-7 and V is TRBV7-2; TRBD2 agrees at 9 bases. Germline V CDR1 and CDR2: SGHTA, FQGNSA. J lost 4 bases, V lost 5 bases, and 9 bases had no gene match. The CDR3 covers 15 residues. The CDR3 reads CASSEVAGVLYEQYF. CDR3 DNA: TGTGCCAGCAGCGAGGTAGCGGGAGTACTGTACGAGCAGTACTTC.

The sample holds many counts of this clonotype. The chain uses TRBV27 and TRBJ2-3; 8 nucleotides agree with TRBD1. V was clipped by 1 base and J by 4 bases; unmatched bases: 10. The CDR3 has 17 amino acids. Germline-derived CDR1 and CDR2 are MNHEY and SMNVEV (reference sequence). This CDR3 reads CASSLYSRQGTSDTQYF. CDR3 sequence (DNA): TGTGCCAGCAGTTTATATTCCCGACAGGGGACCTCAGATACGCAGTATTTT.

The chain couples TRBV7-9 to TRBJ2-5; 10 nucleotides agree with TRBD1. V lost 4 bases, J lost 1 base, and 6 bases stayed unmatched. In germline, CDR1 is SEHNR, CDR2 FQNEAQ (reference sequence). The CDR3 contains 16 residues. In nucleotides, the CDR3 is TGTGCCAGCAGCTCTGGACAGGGGGACTCCCAAGAGACCCAGTACTTC. As protein: CASSSGQGDSQETQYF. The complete variable domain, with remaining parts taken from reference TRBV7-9 and TRBJ2-5, reads DTGVSQNPRHKITKRGQNVTFRCDPISEHNRLYWYRQTLGQGPEFLTYFQNEAQLEKSRLLSDRFSAERPKGSFSTLEIQRTEQGDSAMYLCASSSGQGDSQETQYFGPGTRLLVL.

V is TRBV5-1 and J is TRBJ2-5, with D tentatively TRBD1 or TRBD2 (5 bases each). CDR3 length: 14 residues. Germline CDR1 is SGHRS and CDR2 is YFSETQ. V dropped 2 bases and J dropped 2 bases, with 10 bases sitting between them. The CDR3 loop is CASSFPGPQETQYF. The CDR3 bases are TGCGCCAGCAGCTTCCCGGGACCACAAGAGACCCAGTACTTC.

This clonotype was seen repeatedly, ten times or more. The rearrangement links TRBV28 to TRBJ2-7; the D is unclear. The V gene's germline CDR1 is MDHEN and CDR2 SYDVKM. V dropped 3 bases and J dropped 0 bases, with 12 bases sitting between them. The CDR3 runs to 15 residues. This chain's CDR3 is CASSFSKISSYEQYF. For the CDR3, the DNA is TGTGCCAGCAGTTTTTCTAAGATCTCCTCCTACGAGCAGTACTTC.

This chain uses TRBV5-1 with TRBJ2-6; D may be TRBD2 (5 bases). This CDR3 comprises 17 residues. The V end lost 3 bases, the J end lost 0 bases, and 13 bases lay between the germline ends. Germline CDR1 reads SGHRS; CDR2 reads YFSETQ. CDR3 sequence: CASSSPGNLSGANVLTF. In DNA, the CDR3 is TGCGCCAGCAGCTCACCGGGAAACCTCTCTGGGGCCAACGTCCTGACTTTC.

The chain links TRBV12-3 or TRBV12-4 to TRBJ2-1; D may be TRBD2 (5 bases). V dropped 2 bases and J dropped 9 bases, with 14 bases sitting between them. The CDR3 is made up of 14 amino acids. The CDR3 sequence is CASSLRRRISEQFF. The CDR3 nucleotides are TGTGCCAGCAGTTTACGGAGGCGGATCAGTGAGCAGTTCTTC.

This clonotype was detected many times. The gene calls are TRBV20-1 and TRBJ2-7; 8 positions agree with TRBD1. The J segment lost 2 bases and the V segment lost 6 bases, leaving 12 bases of the junction unmatched. CDR3 length: 15 amino acids. Germline CDR1 and CDR2: DFQATT and SNEGSKA (reference sequence). CDR3 loop: CSAKRDRDRPYEQYF. CDR3 nucleotide sequence: TGCAGTGCCAAAAGGGACCGGGACAGGCCCTACGAGCAGTACTTC.

Only a few counts were recorded for this clonotype. J is TRBJ2-7 and V is TRBV6-1, with 7 bases that match TRBD1. The ends lost 3 bases at V and 2 bases at J; junction bases unmatched: 4. The germline gives CDR1 MNHNS, CDR2 SASEGT. The CDR3 has 14 residues. The CDR3 region is CASSDLGGAYEQYF. DNA for the CDR3: TGTGCCAGCAGTGATCTAGGGGGCGCCTACGAGCAGTACTTC.

The chain joins TRBV12-3 or TRBV12-4 to TRBJ2-1; possible D gene TRBD2, 5 bases. V gave up 7 bases and J gave up 3 bases, with 13 bases separating them. CDR3 length: 14 residues. This chain's CDR3 is CASTLDSVYNEQFF. The CDR3 region has the DNA TGTGCCAGCACCCTGGACTCCGTCTACAATGAGCAGTTCTTC.

This clonotype was observed a handful of times. This chain uses TRBV7-9 with TRBJ2-2; 7 bases align to TRBD2. There are 19 residues in the CDR3. CDR1 and CDR2 from the germline V gene are SEHNR and FQNEAQ (reference sequence). The ends lost 3 bases at V and 1 base at J; junction bases unmatched: 14. The CDR3 is CASSFPGLLRVGNTGELFF. The CDR3 coding sequence is TGTGCCAGCAGCTTCCCGGGACTATTAAGGGTCGGGAACACCGGGGAGCTGTTTTTT. Combining the CDR3 with reference TRBV7-9 and TRBJ2-2 gives the whole variable domain DTGVSQNPRHKITKRGQNVTFRCDPISEHNRLYWYRQTLGQGPEFLTYFQNEAQLEKSRLLSDRFSAERPKGSFSTLEIQRTEQGDSAMYLCASSFPGLLRVGNTGELFFGEGSRLTVL.